The present entry profiles one T cell receptor beta chain with its context. What it recognizes is unknown. The data derive from a study of T-cell memory formation after mild COVID-19. Looking at the study overall: TCR clustering was largely donor specific. Findings and caveats of the study: Most CD4+ clones that shrank were in CM and EM, while CD8+ ones turned up in EMRA. A balance of CD4 and CD8 characterized clones contracting day 15 to 85, whereas later expanders leaned CD4+.

It was 5'RACE with constant-segment primers that produced the TCR alpha and TCR beta cDNA libraries, which carried sample barcodes and UMIs. TCRdb independently ran MiXCR on the 5' RACE reads; one entry per CDR3 protein. The sample contains roughly 150,000 distinct CDR3 sequences, about 14% of which appear only once. From germline, CDR1 is GTSNPN and CDR2 SVGIG (reference sequence). The CDR3 extends over 11 amino acids. The V gene lost 7 bases and the J gene lost 8 bases, with 12 bases spanning the gap. The sample was PBMCs or a T cell subset sorted from them (not recorded which). V is TRBV30 and J is TRBJ2-1; no definite D call. The TCR was taken from an adult woman who had mild COVID-19 (a few samples of this study predate the infection). Cell type and time point are not known. In DNA, the CDR3 is TGTGCCTTGGACCTTGGGTATGAGCAGTTCTTC. Amino acid sequence: CALDLGYEQFF.